Each of the 14 T cell receptor beta chains below was sequenced from the same sample in a study of siplizumab effects on memory and regulatory T cells. The method was immunoSEQ multiplex PCR; TCRdb's version includes in-frame clones alone and lacks a portion of them. The sample has about 100,000 clones, about 93% seen once. The sample comprised Tregs sorted from blood. These receptors were collected from a human donor in good health.

In this sample, this clone turned up once. The J gene is TRBJ2-1, the V gene TRBV7-8; 10 nucleotides match TRBD1. Germline CDR1 SGHVS, CDR2 FQNEAQ. V was pared by 5 bases and J by 5 bases, with 9 bases of the junction left unmatched. This CDR3 is built from 16 residues. CDR3 residues: CASSGWDRGQDNEQFF. The CDR3 DNA reads as TGTGCCAGCAGCGGGTGGGACAGGGGACAAGACAATGAGCAGTTCTTC.

CDR3 coding DNA: TGCGCCAGCAGCTTAACGGGACAGGGGGTCGGTCTGAAAGCTTTCTTT. It translates to CASSLTGQGVGLKAFF. The chain joins TRBV5-1 to TRBJ1-1; 11 bases map to TRBD1. The V gene's germline CDR1 is SGHRS and CDR2 YFSETQ. The CDR3 is made up of 16 amino acids. The trim removed 2 bases at V and 9 bases at J, leaving 12 bases unmatched.

The chain has TRBV18 and TRBJ1-3; weak D call: TRBD1 (5 bases). This CDR3 is built from 14 residues. Germline assignment: CDR1 KGHSH and CDR2 LQKENI. V dropped 4 bases and J dropped 4 bases, with 11 bases sitting between them. CDR3 residues: CASSHGTTGNTIYF. The DNA for the CDR3 is TGTGCCAGCTCACACGGGACTACCGGAAACACCATATATTTT. The whole variable domain, filled in from reference TRBV18 and TRBJ1-3, reads NAGVMQNPRHLVRRRGQEARLRCSPMKGHSHVYWYRQLPEEGLKFMVYLQKENIIDESGMPKERFSAEFPKEGPSILRIQQVVRGDSAAYFCASSHGTTGNTIYFGEGSWLTVV.

This chain links TRBV29-1 with TRBJ2-3; 10 positions agree with TRBD1. The V and J ends lost 6 bases and 5 bases, in that order; junction bases with no gene match: 8. The CDR3 length is 14 residues. Looked up from germline, CDR1 is SQVTM and CDR2 is ANQGSEA. The CDR3 nucleotides are TGCAGCGTACCGGGACAGGGGAGGGGAGATACGCAGTATTTT. This gives the protein CSVPGQGRGDTQYF.

This sequence joins TRBV19 and TRBJ1-2; D perhaps matches TRBD1 (5 bases). The CDR3 totals 12 residues. Trimming removed 6 bases from V and 8 bases from J, with 13 bases in between. Germline values: CDR1 LNHDA, CDR2 SQIVND (reference sequence). CDR3 DNA: TGTGCCAGTAGAATCCATCGGGACGGCTACACCTTC. Encoded protein: CASRIHRDGYTF.

This chain joins TRBV5-1 and TRBJ2-7; D is uncertain. V lost 0 bases to trimming and J lost 3 bases, with 7 bases between them. Germline V gives CDR1 SGHRS, CDR2 YFSETQ. There are 13 residues in the CDR3. CDR3 nucleotide sequence: TGCGCCAGCAGCTTGGCCAGCGACTACGAGCAGTACTTC. Residues: CASSLASDYEQYF.

This chain's CDR3 is CASDYRLGERQPQHF. The CDR3 nucleotides are TGTGCCAGCGACTACAGGTTGGGGGAGAGACAGCCCCAGCATTTT. The chain combines TRBV19 with TRBJ1-5; tentative D call: TRBD1 (5 bases). The CDR3 is 15 residues long. Looked up from germline, CDR1 is LNHDA and CDR2 is SQIVND (reference sequence). The germline V and J ends were trimmed by 9 bases and 7 bases, with 22 bases remaining between them.

This chain joins TRBV6-5 and TRBJ1-6; no firm D call. V was trimmed by 2 bases and J by 9 bases, leaving 8 bases between them. Germline V lookup: CDR1 MNHEY, CDR2 SVGAGI. The CDR3 runs 13 residues. This chain's CDR3 is CASSYDEFSPLHF. DNA for the CDR3: TGTGCCAGCAGTTACGATGAGTTTTCACCCCTCCACTTT.

This chain joins TRBV5-6 and TRBJ2-7, with D perhaps matching TRBD2 (5 bases). This CDR3 has 12 amino acids. Trimming shortened V by 3 bases and J by 7 bases, and 11 bases separated the two germline ends. The V gene's germline CDR1 is SGHDT and CDR2 YYEEEE. The CDR3 DNA is TGTGCCAGCAGCTCTACGAGGAGGGAGCAGTACTTC. Its translation is CASSSTRREQYF.

This rearrangement joins TRBV7-3 to TRBJ2-5; D is unresolved. The V gene lost 6 bases and the J gene lost 1 base, with 18 bases spanning the gap. The CDR3 has 16 residues. CDR1 and CDR2 from the germline V gene are SGHTA and FQGTGA. The DNA for the CDR3 is TGTGCCAGCAGTATATCTGCGGCCCAGATCCAAGAGACCCAGTACTTC. Its protein is CASSISAAQIQETQYF.

The V call is TRBV4-1, the J call TRBJ2-1; the match to TRBD1 covers 9 bases. With V trimmed by 6 bases and J by 3 bases, 9 bases remained unmatched. The CDR3 sequence is 16 residues long. Germline values: CDR1 MGHRA, CDR2 YSYEKL. The CDR3 spells CASSPSQDRGYNEQFF. The CDR3 region has the DNA TGCGCCAGCAGTCCCTCCCAGGACAGGGGCTACAATGAGCAGTTCTTC.

The chain is built from TRBV21-1 and TRBJ2-4. TRBV21-1 is a pseudogene segment. The CDR3 has 14 residues. The DNA for the CDR3 is TGTGCCAGCAGCCGAAAGGGAAGGACGAACATTCAGTACTTC. Protein product: CASSRKGRTNIQYF.

The rearrangement uses TRBV6-1 and TRBJ2-1; no reliable D call. Trimming cost V 0 bases and J 9 bases, with 12 bases left between them. CDR3 length: 14 amino acids. Germline V CDR1 and CDR2: MNHNS, SASEGT. The CDR3 sequence: CASSEALREGEQFF. CDR3 nucleotides: TGTGCCAGCAGTGAAGCGTTAAGAGAAGGTGAGCAGTTCTTC.

The genes are TRBV5-1 and TRBJ2-2; 7 nucleotides line up with TRBD1. Losses at the gene ends were 2 bases for V and 4 bases for J; bases not matched to a gene: 5. The CDR3 sequence is 15 residues long. From germline, CDR1 is SGHRS and CDR2 YFSETQ. The CDR3 here is CASSFTGATTGELFF. The CDR3 DNA reads TGCGCCAGCAGCTTTACAGGGGCGACCACCGGGGAGCTGTTTTTT.